The TCR beta chain described here comes from a study of blood T cell repertoires in COVID-19 (dated by TCRdb to between 2020 and 2021). The study in broad terms: Samples covering the acute and convalescent phases of COVID-19 were provided by collaborators in the United States, Italy and Spain. The dataset comprised deeply sampled blood TCRbeta repertoires from subjects exposed to, actively infected with, or recovered from COVID-19. The sample metadata nearly always contained a de-identified subject ID, COVID-19 status, age in years and sex. The repertoires were released in a freely available public database intended as a resource for research on the immune response to SARS-CoV-2. Samples came from the ongoing ImmuneRACE study (first 160 participants) plus 1,254 subjects from 6 global collaborators. The material from the prospective study consisted of cDNA or gDNA derived from T cells, B-cell-depleted T cells, or PBMCs. Where available, HLA class I and class II types were taken from metadata supplied by the sample provider and were not determined by assay-based typing.

Relative to germline, V is 5 bases shorter and J is 5 bases shorter, with 18 bases between their ends. Based on the germline V gene (reference sequence), the CDR1 and CDR2 sequences are SGHAT and FQDESV. From cysteine to phenylalanine, the CDR3 is 15 amino acids long. Solely the CDR3 DNA is kept, with 45 bases framed from the first base. As concerns this clone: The target of this receptor is not known. No clone much larger than this one lies a single base away; base qualities are absent.

Study-wide conclusions, independent of this receptor: Clinical and demographic metadata were provided uncurated, with the amount varying by source and participant.

TCRbeta CDR3 regions were amplified from genomic DNA using the immunoSEQ Assay, a bias-controlled multiplex PCR. In the source study's methods: The number of nucleated cells in each sample was estimated by amplification of reference gene primers within the assay. To quantify the absolute abundance of each unique TCRbeta CDR3 rearrangement, sequence reads were collapsed and filtered. For each sample, productive Simpson clonality was calculated as the square root of Simpson's diversity index across productive rearrangements. TCRdb provides this immuneACCESS table in a form limited to in-frame rearrangements. Some clones are lacking; in checked studies, under half of them reflect an unresolved V gene, and why the rest are absent is not known. That table furnishes V, J and clone size, whereas the DNA furnished D and trimming. The sample includes approximately 350,000 clones, with roughly four fifths observed a single time. The ten largest account for less than 6% of the sample.

Participants in the prospective study were aged roughly 18 to 89 years, lived in 20 to 25 United States geographic areas, and enrolled through a virtual design. In the prospective study, cohorts were assigned on the basis of participant-reported clinical history obtained from a screening survey and a study questionnaire. Recovered participants in ImmuneRACE Cohort 3 were defined as having two consecutive negative NP/OP PCR tests, clearance from a healthcare professional, or resolution of symptoms. Mobile phlebotomists in the prospective study collected whole blood, serum and a nasopharyngeal or oropharyngeal swab from every participant. Additional blood draws and questionnaires over an approximately 2-month period could optionally be provided by prospective study participants. Before DNA extraction, prospective study blood samples were shipped either frozen or at room temperature.

The sequence links TRBV11-1 to TRBJ2-5, with TRBD1 tentatively as D gene (5 bases match). The sequenced sample was PBMCs or T cells enriched from blood (not recorded which). The sequence was collected from a woman aged 50 to 60 who had recovered from COVID-19. CDR3 loop: CASSLTPQGRETQYF. The DNA sequence is as follows: TGTGCCAGCAGCCTAACCCCCCAGGGTCGGGAGACCCAGTACTTC.